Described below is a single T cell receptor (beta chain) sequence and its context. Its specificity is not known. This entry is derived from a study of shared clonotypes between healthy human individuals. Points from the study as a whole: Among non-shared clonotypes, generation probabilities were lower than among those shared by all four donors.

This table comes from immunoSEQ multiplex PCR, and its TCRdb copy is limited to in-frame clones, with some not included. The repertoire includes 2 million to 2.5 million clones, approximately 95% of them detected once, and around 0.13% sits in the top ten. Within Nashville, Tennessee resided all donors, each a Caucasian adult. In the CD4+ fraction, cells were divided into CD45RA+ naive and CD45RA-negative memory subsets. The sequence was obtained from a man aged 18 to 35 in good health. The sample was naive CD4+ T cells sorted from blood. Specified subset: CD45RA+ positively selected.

The CDR3 spells CASSPDPTGSSGNTIYF. The CDR3 nucleotides read TGTGCCAGCAGCCCAGACCCGACAGGGTCCTCTGGAAACACCATATATTTT. The J gene is TRBJ1-3, the V gene TRBV7-8, with TRBD1 identical over 7 bases. The CDR3 contains 17 residues. Trimming at V came to 5 bases and at J to 0 bases, leaving 10 bases not matched to a gene. Germline V CDR1 and CDR2: SGHVS, FQNEAQ.